These 21 T cell receptor beta chains were sequenced from one sample in a study of chronic HIV infection and antiretroviral therapy (dated by TCRdb to between 2014 and 2016). Libraries were prepared through 5' RACE. Instrument on record: Illumina MiSeq. TCRdb redid the processing of the public reads, applying fastp at Q25 and MiXCR, and retained in-frame beta chains. Each entry merges the rows of one CDR3 protein and shows their most common DNA and genes. This sample is represented by some 37,000 distinct CDR3 sequences; around 8.7% of them were singletons. The ten largest account for over 2.5% of the sample. Material: peripheral blood. The source of these receptors is an adult who had HIV and had not received antiretroviral therapy, or was an uninfected healthy control (not recorded which).

This clonotype was detected many times. V gene TRBV27 combines with J gene TRBJ1-5, with 7 bases aligning to TRBD1. CDR1 and CDR2 (germline): MNHEY, SMNVEV (reference sequence). The CDR3 loop spans 14 amino acids. The ends lost 8 bases at V and 7 bases at J; junction bases unmatched: 11. The CDR3 DNA sequence: TGTGCCAGCGGATACAGGGGAGGAGGACAGCCCCAGCATTTT. It is translated as CASGYRGGGQPQHF.

There are a few counts of this clonotype. V usage is TRBV20-1 and J usage is TRBJ1-1; a possible D gene is TRBD1 (5 bases). This CDR3 spans 17 amino acids. With 0 bases removed from V and 1 base from J, the gap between germline ends came to 18 bases. Per the germline V gene, CDR1 is DFQATT and CDR2 is SNEGSKA (reference sequence). CDR3 sequence (DNA): TGCAGTGCTAGAGATACGGGGCCAGGTATCTGGAACACTGAAGCTTTCTTT. The encoded protein is CSARDTGPGIWNTEAFF.

In this sample, this clonotype turned up a few times. The CDR3 reads CASSQDTYEQYF. The CDR3 bases are TGTGCCAGCAGCCAAGATACCTACGAGCAGTACTTC. The chain has TRBV4-2 and TRBJ2-7; no clear D. CDR1 is LGHNA and CDR2 is YNFKEQ in the germline V gene. This CDR3 spans 12 amino acids. Trimming stripped 0 bases from V and 2 bases from J, with 2 bases between.

Ten or more counts support this clonotype. The J gene is TRBJ2-7, the V gene TRBV28; D remains ambiguous. Deletions cut 6 bases from V and 4 bases from J, with 10 bases between. Per the germline V gene, CDR1 is MDHEN and CDR2 is SYDVKM. The CDR3 length is 12 residues. The chain's CDR3 is CASSPERYEQYF. The CDR3 DNA reads TGTGCCAGCAGCCCGGAACGGTACGAGCAGTACTTC.

This clonotype is a singleton in its sample. The CDR3 bases are TGTGCCAGCAGTTTAAGGCGGGCCGGGGCCAACGTCCTGACTTTC. Protein: CASSLRRAGANVLTF. The genes are TRBV28 and TRBJ2-6; maybe TRBD2 (5 bases). V shed 2 bases and J shed 4 bases, with 9 bases lying between them. The CDR3 loop spans 15 amino acids. The V gene's germline CDR1 is MDHEN and CDR2 SYDVKM.

The chain couples TRBV7-8 to TRBJ1-1; D possibly corresponds to TRBD1 (6 bases). Germline-derived CDR1 and CDR2 are SGHVS and FQNEAQ. The ends were cut back, 1 base at V and 11 bases at J, with 8 bases in the middle. The CDR3 loop spans 11 amino acids. The CDR3 reads CASSLDRDAFF. Here the CDR3 DNA reads TGTGCCAGCAGCTTAGACAGGGACGCTTTCTTT. Based on the CDR3 plus reference TRBV7-8 and TRBJ1-1, the full variable domain is GAGVSQSPRYKVAKRGQDVALRCDPISGHVSLFWYQQALGQGPEFLTYFQNEAQLDKSGLPSDRFFAERPEGSVSTLKIQRTQQEDSAVYLCASSLDRDAFFGQGTRLTVV.

This chain links TRBV28 with TRBJ1-4; TRBD1 aligns across 12 bases. V was pared by 6 bases and J by 8 bases, with 16 bases of the junction left unmatched. CDR3 length equals 18 residues. The germline CDR1 and CDR2 sequences are MDHEN and SYDVKM. The CDR3 nucleotides are TGTGCCAGCAGGAACTCCGGGACAGGGGGCATCGTGCGGGAAAAACTGTTTTTT. It codes for CASRNSGTGGIVREKLFF.

On this clonotype itself: A single base separates this from a much larger clone, so it may be a read error. The rearrangement uses TRBV28 and TRBJ2-4; 9 bases are a match to TRBD1. Germline CDR1 and CDR2: MDHEN and SYDVKM. V lost 4 bases, J lost 6 bases, and 4 bases stayed unmatched. The CDR3 runs to 14 residues. The CDR3 DNA sequence: TGTGCCAGCAGTTCATCGGGACAGGGAAACATTCAGTACTTC. It encodes CASSSSGQGNIQYF.

This clonotype has a count of ten or more. The J gene is TRBJ2-7, the V gene TRBV4-3, with D unresolved. CDR3 length: 13 amino acids. V gave up 0 bases and J gave up 3 bases, with 6 bases separating them. Germline V gene lookup returns CDR1 LGHNA and CDR2 YSLEER. The CDR3 region is CASSQDLLYEQYF. CDR3 coding DNA: TGCGCCAGCAGCCAAGATCTGCTCTACGAGCAGTACTTC.

This clonotype has a count of ten or more. The chain joins TRBV5-4 to TRBJ2-7; 11 bases are shared with TRBD1. Per germline, CDR1 SGHNT and CDR2 YYREEE (reference sequence). Trimming cost V 4 bases and J 5 bases; bases outside gene matches: 8. CDR3 length: 15 amino acids. The CDR3 protein is CASSPWTGGKDEQYF. The CDR3 DNA reads TGTGCCAGCAGCCCGTGGACAGGGGGCAAGGACGAGCAGTACTTC.

This clonotype has ten or more counts. V and J are TRBV5-1 and TRBJ1-2; D perhaps matches TRBD1 (5 bases). Germline CDR1 and CDR2: SGHRS and YFSETQ. The V end was cut by 4 bases, the J end by 8 bases, with 18 bases between. The CDR3 consists of 14 residues. CDR3 region: CASSLPPGQDGYTF. In DNA form, the CDR3 reads TGCGCCAGCAGCCTCCCCCCGGGGCAGGACGGCTACACCTTC.

The V and J genes are TRBV28 and TRBJ2-1; D is unclear. This CDR3 is 15 amino acids long. The V gene's germline CDR1 is MDHEN and CDR2 SYDVKM. V was trimmed by 3 bases and J by 0 bases, leaving 9 bases between them. The CDR3 nucleotides are TGTGCCAGCAGTTTCGGGCTGAGCTCCTACAATGAGCAGTTCTTC. It yields the protein CASSFGLSSYNEQFF.

At least ten counts were recorded for this clonotype. CDR3 sequence: CRADRGPGTEAFF. The CDR3 DNA reads TGCAGGGCGGACAGGGGGCCGGGCACTGAAGCTTTCTTT. This chain connects TRBV20-1 to TRBJ1-1, with 11 nucleotides matching TRBD1. There are 13 residues in the CDR3. Germline loops: CDR1 DFQATT, CDR2 SNEGSKA (reference sequence).

This chain uses TRBV4-1 with TRBJ2-5, with 7 bases aligning to TRBD1. The trim removed 5 bases at V and 0 bases at J, leaving 9 bases unmatched. CDR3 length equals 16 residues. Germline V gives CDR1 MGHRA, CDR2 YSYEKL. For the CDR3, the DNA is TGCGCCAGCAGCTCGAAAGGGGGCGGGTACCAAGAGACCCAGTACTTC. This sequence encodes CASSSKGGGYQETQYF.

There are many counts of this clonotype. The chain carries TRBV28 and TRBJ2-7; no clear D. Germline values: CDR1 MDHEN, CDR2 SYDVKM. V was clipped by 6 bases and J by 1 base, with 10 bases between them. There are 13 residues in the CDR3. This CDR3 is CASSPPRSYEQYF. The CDR3 region has the DNA TGTGCCAGCAGCCCCCCCCGTTCCTACGAGCAGTACTTC.

The table lists this clonotype with a count of one. The CDR3 here is CASSFGLATGNEQFF. DNA for the CDR3: TGCGCCAGCAGCTTTGGACTAGCCACAGGTAATGAGCAGTTCTTC. This chain connects TRBV5-1 to TRBJ2-1; 8 bases match TRBD2. The V gene end was trimmed by 2 bases and the J gene end by 7 bases; junction bases not matched to a gene: 8. Germline V CDR1 and CDR2: SGHRS, YFSETQ. This CDR3 spans 15 amino acids. The full variable domain, rest sourced from reference TRBV5-1 and TRBJ2-1, is KAGVTQTPRYLIKTRGQQVTLSCSPISGHRSVSWYQQTPGQGLQFLFEYFSETQRNKGNFPGRFSGRQFSNSRSEMNVSTLELGDSALYLCASSFGLATGNEQFFGPGTRLTVL.

The gene calls are TRBV5-5 and TRBJ2-1; 10 nucleotides agree with TRBD1. Germline loops: CDR1 SGHKS, CDR2 YYEKEE (reference sequence). The CDR3 is made up of 14 amino acids. V was clipped by 2 bases and J by 5 bases; unmatched bases: 1. Here the CDR3 reads CASSFGTGDNEQFF. The CDR3 DNA reads TGTGCCAGCAGCTTCGGGACAGGGGACAATGAGCAGTTCTTC.

This clonotype was recorded many times. The V and J genes are TRBV3-1 and TRBJ2-1, with 12 bases that match TRBD2. Unmatched junction bases numbered 4, after V lost 1 base and J lost 3 bases. Germline assignment: CDR1 LGHDT and CDR2 YNNKEL (reference sequence). The CDR3 covers 17 residues. The CDR3 protein is CASSQALAGGNYNEQFF. The CDR3 DNA reads TGTGCCAGCAGCCAAGCACTAGCGGGAGGTAACTACAATGAGCAGTTCTTC.

The chain couples TRBV25-1 to TRBJ2-2; D may be TRBD1 (5 bases). The CDR3 is 15 residues long. The germline V gene has CDR1 MGHDK and CDR2 SYGVNS. Trimming stripped 2 bases from V and 4 bases from J, with 11 bases between. The CDR3 nucleotides are TGTGCCAGCAGTGAAGAAGCAGGGATCACCGGGGAGCTGTTTTTT. Amino acid sequence: CASSEEAGITGELFF. The full variable domain, with the rest looked up from reference TRBV25-1 and TRBJ2-2, is EADIYQTPRYLVIGTGKKITLECSQTMGHDKMYWYQQDPGMELHLIHYSYGVNSTEKGDLSSESTVSRIRTEHFPLTLESARPSHTSQYLCASSEEAGITGELFFGEGSRLTVL.

There are a few counts of this clonotype. V and J are TRBV28 and TRBJ2-7; no clear D. Germline V lookup: CDR1 MDHEN, CDR2 SYDVKM. V dropped 5 bases and J dropped 0 bases, with 17 bases sitting between them. The CDR3 is made up of 16 amino acids. The CDR3 DNA sequence: TGTGCCAGCAGTAGTCCAATCACGTCTAGCTCCTACGAGCAGTACTTC. Translating gives CASSSPITSSSYEQYF.

The CDR3 nucleotides read TGTGCCAGCAGCCAGGGGGGGAGTGGATATGGCTACACCTTC. It encodes CASSQGGSGYGYTF. This chain uses TRBV7-3 with TRBJ1-2; 7 nucleotides agree with TRBD1. The junction had 8 bases not matched to a gene; V was cut back by 5 bases and J by 5 bases. Germline V lookup: CDR1 SGHTA, CDR2 FQGTGA. The CDR3 contains 14 residues.